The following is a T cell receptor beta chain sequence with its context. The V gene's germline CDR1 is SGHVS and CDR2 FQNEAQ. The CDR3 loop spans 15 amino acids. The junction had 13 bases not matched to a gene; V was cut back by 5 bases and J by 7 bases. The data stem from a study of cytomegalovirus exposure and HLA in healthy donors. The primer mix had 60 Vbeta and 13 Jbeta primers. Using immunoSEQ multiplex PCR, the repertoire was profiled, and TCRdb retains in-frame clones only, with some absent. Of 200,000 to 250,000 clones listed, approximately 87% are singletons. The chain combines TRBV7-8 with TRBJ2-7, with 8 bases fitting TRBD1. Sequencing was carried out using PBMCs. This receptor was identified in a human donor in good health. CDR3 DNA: TGTGCCAGCAGCCTTATCGTCACAGGGGGTCCGGAGCAGTACTTC. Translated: CASSLIVTGGPEQYF.